Described below is a single T cell receptor beta chain sequence and its context. The antigen remains unidentified. The PCR employed 60 Vbeta primers together with 13 Jbeta primers. Some clones are missing from TCRdb's copy, which holds only in-frame ones; the method was immunoSEQ multiplex PCR. The sample lists under 170,000 clones, about 76% occurring once. This record belongs to a study of cytomegalovirus exposure and HLA in healthy donors. Study-wide results and limits: The study reported that TCR beta sequences accurately predicted HLA-A and HLA-B alleles in most subjects.

The CDR3 consists of 11 residues. The germline gives CDR1 GTSNPN, CDR2 SVGIG (reference sequence). V dropped 6 bases and J dropped 4; count of bases not matched to a gene: 3. No record exists of this donor's CMV serostatus. The sequence was obtained from a human donor in good health. The source material was PBMCs. V is TRBV30 and J is TRBJ2-7; 7 nucleotides line up with TRBD1. CDR3 bases: TGTGCCTGCGCAGGGGGATACGAGCAGTACTTC. Translated: CACAGGYEQYF.